The rows below give T cell receptor beta chains drawn from one sample of a study of graft-versus-host responses after intestinal transplantation. No antigen has been assigned to these receptors. Clones were sequenced by immunoSEQ multiplex PCR, and TCRdb holds only the in-frame ones, with some missing. The table shows more than 65,000 clones, with approximately 89% occurring only once. The sequencing used unstimulated CD8+ T cells sorted from spleen or lymph node cells, collected before transplant. These receptors were taken from a human donor who was the organ donor for an intestinal transplant. Each CDR3 is given with its conserved first and last residue. A D gene is named only where the DNA matches it firmly. Only some rows state a clone size, as once, few, many or a class for expanded clones.

clone size: .; D gene: TRBD1; V gene: TRBV4-1; J gene: TRBJ2-2; CDR3 DNA: TGCGCCAGCAGCCGTTTGTCAGGGGGCGCTGGGTCCGGGGAGCTGTTTTTT; CDR3 protein: CASSRLSGGAGSGELFF
clone size: once; D gene: TRBD2; V gene: TRBV5-6; J gene: TRBJ2-1; CDR3 DNA: TGTGCCAGCAGCTTGGCGTCTAGCGGGAGGGAATCACGATTCTTC; CDR3 protein: CASSLASSGRESRFF
clone size: .; D gene: TRBD1; V gene: TRBV30; J gene: TRBJ1-5; CDR3 DNA: TGTGCCTGGGACCCGGGACAGGGCGATCAGCCCCAGCATTTT; CDR3 protein: CAWDPGQGDQPQHF
clone size: .; D gene: .; V gene: TRBV5-4; J gene: TRBJ2-7; CDR3 DNA: TGTGCCAGCAGCTCTTCCCCCGGCCGGCCAAACGAGCAGTACTTC; CDR3 protein: CASSSSPGRPNEQYF
clone size: .; D gene: TRBD2; V gene: TRBV4-2; J gene: TRBJ2-2; CDR3 DNA: TGTGCCAGCAGCCAAGCGGTTAGCGGGGGGGTGAACACCGGGGAGCTGTTTTTT; CDR3 protein: CASSQAVSGGVNTGELFF
clone size: once; D gene: TRBD2; V gene: TRBV5-3; J gene: TRBJ2-7; CDR3 DNA: TGTGCCAGAAGCTTTGGTAAGGGAGGGCCCTACGAGCAGTACTTC; CDR3 protein: CARSFGKGGPYEQYF
clone size: .; D gene: .; V gene: TRBV6-1; J gene: TRBJ2-7; CDR3 DNA: TGTGCCAGCAGTGCCTATCGCTCGGGACAACCCTACGAGCAGTACTTC; CDR3 protein: CASSAYRSGQPYEQYF
clone size: .; D gene: .; V gene: TRBV19; J gene: TRBJ1-5; CDR3 DNA: TGTGCCAGTAGTATTTTCGGGCCCTATAGCAATCAGCCCCAGCATTTT; CDR3 protein: CASSIFGPYSNQPQHF
clone size: .; D gene: TRBD1; V gene: TRBV7-9; J gene: TRBJ2-1; CDR3 DNA: TGTGCCAGCAGCCTGGGGTACAGGGGCAATGAGCAGTTCTTC; CDR3 protein: CASSLGYRGNEQFF
clone size: .; D gene: TRBD2; V gene: TRBV7-3; J gene: TRBJ2-1; CDR3 DNA: TGTGCCAGCAGCCCGGGACTAGCGGGATCCTACAATGAGCAGTTCTTC; CDR3 protein: CASSPGLAGSYNEQFF
clone size: .; D gene: .; V gene: TRBV6-5; J gene: TRBJ1-3; CDR3 DNA: TGTGCCAGCAGTTCCGGAAGTCTTAGCTCTGGAAACACCATATATTTT; CDR3 protein: CASSSGSLSSGNTIYF
clone size: .; D gene: TRBD2; V gene: TRBV6-1; J gene: TRBJ2-7; CDR3 DNA: TGTGCCAGCAGTGAACTAGCGGGAGGGTACGAGCAGTACTTC; CDR3 protein: CASSELAGGYEQYF
clone size: .; D gene: TRBD1; V gene: TRBV19; J gene: TRBJ2-7; CDR3 DNA: TGTGCCAGCAGGCCCGGGACAGGGTCCCCCTACGAGCAGTACTTC; CDR3 protein: CASRPGTGSPYEQYF
clone size: .; D gene: .; V gene: TRBV18; J gene: TRBJ1-2; CDR3 DNA: TGTGCCAGCTCACCGCAGGGCCAGGGCTACACCTTC; CDR3 protein: CASSPQGQGYTF
clone size: once; D gene: .; V gene: TRBV6-5; J gene: TRBJ1-3; CDR3 DNA: TGTGCCAGCAGAAGTATTTTAGGAAACACCATATATTTT; CDR3 protein: CASRSILGNTIYF
clone size: .; D gene: .; V gene: TRBV6-1; J gene: TRBJ2-5; CDR3 DNA: TGTGCCAGCAGGAAAGGGGAGCAAGAGACCCAGTACTTC; CDR3 protein: CASRKGEQETQYF
clone size: .; D gene: TRBD1; V gene: TRBV5-1; J gene: TRBJ2-3; CDR3 DNA: TGCGCCAGCAGCTTGGGGCAGGGGGCTGACGATACGCAGTATTTT; CDR3 protein: CASSLGQGADDTQYF
clone size: .; D gene: .; V gene: TRBV6-5; J gene: TRBJ1-2; CDR3 DNA: TGTGCCAGCAGTTACCTGGGACCCGAGGGGGGCTACACCTTC; CDR3 protein: CASSYLGPEGGYTF
clone size: .; D gene: TRBD2; V gene: TRBV7-9; J gene: TRBJ2-1; CDR3 DNA: TGTGCCAGCAGCTCCAGCGGACTAGCTGAGCAGTTCTTC; CDR3 protein: CASSSSGLAEQFF
clone size: .; D gene: .; V gene: TRBV6-5; J gene: TRBJ1-2; CDR3 DNA: TGTGCCAGCAGTTCCTGGGGCTTGCATGGCTACACCTTC; CDR3 protein: CASSSWGLHGYTF
clone size: medium-sized; D gene: .; V gene: TRBV5-5; J gene: TRBJ2-1; CDR3 DNA: TGTGCCAGCAGCTCCCTCTCTGGGCTCAATGAGCAGTTCTTC; CDR3 protein: CASSSLSGLNEQFF
clone size: .; D gene: .; V gene: TRBV6-1; J gene: TRBJ1-1; CDR3 DNA: TGTGCCAGCAGTGGACGGGAGAACACTGAAGCTTTCTTT; CDR3 protein: CASSGRENTEAFF
clone size: .; D gene: TRBD1; V gene: TRBV6-4; J gene: TRBJ2-7; CDR3 DNA: TGTGCCAGCAGGGTGACAGGGGTGTCCTACGAGCAGTACTTC; CDR3 protein: CASRVTGVSYEQYF
clone size: medium-sized; D gene: TRBD2; V gene: TRBV19; J gene: TRBJ2-1; CDR3 DNA: TGTGCCAGTAGTCCATGGACTAGCGGGAGCAATGAGCAGTTCTTC; CDR3 protein: CASSPWTSGSNEQFF
clone size: .; D gene: .; V gene: TRBV28; J gene: TRBJ2-5; CDR3 DNA: TGTGCCAGCAGTTTAAGTGTTGGGGAGACCCAGTACTTC; CDR3 protein: CASSLSVGETQYF
clone size: .; D gene: .; V gene: TRBV4-2; J gene: TRBJ2-1; CDR3 DNA: TGTGCCAGCAGCCTCTTAACATACAATGAGCAGTTCTTC; CDR3 protein: CASSLLTYNEQFF
clone size: once; D gene: .; V gene: TRBV6-5; J gene: TRBJ1-2; CDR3 DNA: TGTGCCAGCAGTTACGGATCCTCGGGATATGGCTACACCTTC; CDR3 protein: CASSYGSSGYGYTF
clone size: .; D gene: .; V gene: TRBV15; J gene: TRBJ1-5; CDR3 DNA: TGTGCCACCAGCAGAGAAGGGGCCCAGCCCCAGCATTTT; CDR3 protein: CATSREGAQPQHF
clone size: .; D gene: .; V gene: TRBV13; J gene: TRBJ2-3; CDR3 DNA: TGTGCCAGCAGCTCCGGACAGAGCACAGATACGCAGTATTTT; CDR3 protein: CASSSGQSTDTQYF
clone size: .; D gene: TRBD2; V gene: TRBV14; J gene: TRBJ2-1; CDR3 DNA: TGTGCCAGCAGCTCCTCAAAGCGACTAGCGGGGTACTACAATGAGCAGTTCTTC; CDR3 protein: CASSSSKRLAGYYNEQFF
clone size: .; D gene: .; V gene: TRBV19; J gene: TRBJ1-4; CDR3 DNA: TGTGCCAGTAGGGTAGGCGCGGGTGAAAAACTGTTTTTT; CDR3 protein: CASRVGAGEKLFF
clone size: .; D gene: .; V gene: TRBV6-6; J gene: TRBJ2-5; CDR3 DNA: TGTGCCAGCAGAAAAACCGGGACAAAAGGCAAGCAGTACTTC; CDR3 protein: CASRKTGTKGKQYF
clone size: .; D gene: .; V gene: TRBV7-9; J gene: TRBJ1-6; CDR3 DNA: TGTGCCAGCAGCTTAGCCCCGGGGGTAAATTCACCCCTCCACTTT; CDR3 protein: CASSLAPGVNSPLHF
clone size: .; D gene: .; V gene: TRBV19; J gene: TRBJ2-2; CDR3 DNA: TGTGCCAGTAGTATTGCACATAACACCGGGGAGCTGTTTTTT; CDR3 protein: CASSIAHNTGELFF
clone size: once; D gene: .; V gene: TRBV19; J gene: TRBJ2-1; CDR3 DNA: TGTGCCAGTAGCTTCGGGAGAGGTAATGAGCAGTTCTTC; CDR3 protein: CASSFGRGNEQFF
clone size: once; D gene: TRBD1; V gene: TRBV6-5; J gene: TRBJ1-1; CDR3 DNA: TGTGCCAGCAGTCAGGGGGAGAGCACTGAAGCTTTCTTT; CDR3 protein: CASSQGESTEAFF
clone size: .; D gene: .; V gene: TRBV27; J gene: TRBJ1-5; CDR3 DNA: TGTGCCAGCAGTTGGGACGGTAATCAGCCCCAGCATTTT; CDR3 protein: CASSWDGNQPQHF
clone size: .; D gene: TRBD2; V gene: TRBV27; J gene: TRBJ2-5; CDR3 DNA: TGTGCCAGCAGTCCCCCCGGGGCTAGCGGGTACCCTTGGGAGACCCAGTACTTC; CDR3 protein: CASSPPGASGYPWETQYF
clone size: .; D gene: .; V gene: TRBV6-6; J gene: TRBJ1-1; CDR3 DNA: TGTGCCAGCAGCCCGGACAGAATGAACACTGAAGCTTTCTTT; CDR3 protein: CASSPDRMNTEAFF
clone size: .; D gene: .; V gene: TRBV13; J gene: TRBJ2-5; CDR3 DNA: TGTGCCAGCAGCACGGGTTCGTCGACCCAGTACTTC; CDR3 protein: CASSTGSSTQYF
clone size: once; D gene: .; V gene: TRBV5-6; J gene: TRBJ2-7; CDR3 DNA: TGTGCCAGCAGCTTGTCGGTTTTGCCCTACGAGCAGTACTTC; CDR3 protein: CASSLSVLPYEQYF
clone size: .; D gene: .; V gene: TRBV2; J gene: TRBJ2-1; CDR3 DNA: TGTGCCAGCAAGTCAGCAATTATGTCCTACAATGAGCAGTTCTTC; CDR3 protein: CASKSAIMSYNEQFF
clone size: .; D gene: TRBD2; V gene: TRBV2; J gene: TRBJ2-1; CDR3 DNA: TGTGCCAGCAGCAGAATCACTAGCGGGGGCGTAATACGGACCTACAATGAGCAGTTCTTC; CDR3 protein: CASSRITSGGVIRTYNEQFF
clone size: .; D gene: TRBD2; V gene: TRBV5-4; J gene: TRBJ2-1; CDR3 DNA: TGTGCCAGCAGCTTGGCTTCTAGCGGGGGGGTTGGCAATGAGCAGTTCTTC; CDR3 protein: CASSLASSGGVGNEQFF
clone size: .; D gene: .; V gene: TRBV11-2; J gene: TRBJ1-1; CDR3 DNA: TGTGCCAGCAGCTTATCTTCCTCCGAAGCTTTCTTT; CDR3 protein: CASSLSSSEAFF
clone size: .; D gene: TRBD2; V gene: TRBV5-1; J gene: TRBJ2-1; CDR3 DNA: TGCGCCAGCAGCTCCACTAGCGGGGGTTACAATGAGCAGCTCTTC; CDR3 protein: CASSSTSGGYNEQLF
clone size: .; D gene: TRBD1; V gene: TRBV6-1; J gene: TRBJ2-7; CDR3 DNA: TGTGCCAGCAGTGAATGGGACAGTACCTACGAGCAGTACTTC; CDR3 protein: CASSEWDSTYEQYF
clone size: .; D gene: .; V gene: TRBV5-1; J gene: TRBJ2-7; CDR3 DNA: TGCGCCAGCAGCTTGGACGAAGCCTACGAGCAGTACTTC; CDR3 protein: CASSLDEAYEQYF
clone size: .; D gene: TRBD2; V gene: TRBV6-1; J gene: TRBJ2-5; CDR3 DNA: TGTGCCAGCAGGACGGGACTAGCGTTACAAGAGACCCAGTACTTC; CDR3 protein: CASRTGLALQETQYF
clone size: .; D gene: TRBD1; V gene: TRBV5-1; J gene: TRBJ1-1; CDR3 DNA: TGCGCCAGCAGCCAAGGACAGGGTCAAATTGAAGCTTTCTTT; CDR3 protein: CASSQGQGQIEAFF
clone size: once; D gene: .; V gene: TRBV9; J gene: TRBJ2-3; CDR3 DNA: TGTGCCAGCAATTTTGCCAGGGAAGGAGATACGCAGTATTTT; CDR3 protein: CASNFAREGDTQYF
clone size: once; D gene: TRBD2; V gene: TRBV7-9; J gene: TRBJ2-5; CDR3 DNA: TGTGCCAGCAGCTTAGCTTGGGGGCTAGCGGGACCGTACCAAGAGACCCAGTACTTC; CDR3 protein: CASSLAWGLAGPYQETQYF
clone size: .; D gene: TRBD2; V gene: TRBV7-9; J gene: TRBJ2-7; CDR3 DNA: TGTGCCAGCAGCTTAGAGTTGTCAGGGAGGGATTACGAGCAGTACTTC; CDR3 protein: CASSLELSGRDYEQYF